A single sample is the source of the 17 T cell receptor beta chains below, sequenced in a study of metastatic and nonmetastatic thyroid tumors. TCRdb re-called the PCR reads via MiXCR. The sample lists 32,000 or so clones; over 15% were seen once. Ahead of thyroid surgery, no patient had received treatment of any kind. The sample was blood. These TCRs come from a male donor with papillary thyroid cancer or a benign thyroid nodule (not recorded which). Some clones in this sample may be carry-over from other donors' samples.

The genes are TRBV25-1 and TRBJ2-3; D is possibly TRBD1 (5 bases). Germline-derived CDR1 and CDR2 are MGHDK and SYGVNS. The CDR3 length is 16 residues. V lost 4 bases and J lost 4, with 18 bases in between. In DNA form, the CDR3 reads TGTGCCAGCAGTGCGGTTAGTCAGCAGGGTGCAGATACGCAGTATTTT. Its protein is CASSAVSQQGADTQYF.

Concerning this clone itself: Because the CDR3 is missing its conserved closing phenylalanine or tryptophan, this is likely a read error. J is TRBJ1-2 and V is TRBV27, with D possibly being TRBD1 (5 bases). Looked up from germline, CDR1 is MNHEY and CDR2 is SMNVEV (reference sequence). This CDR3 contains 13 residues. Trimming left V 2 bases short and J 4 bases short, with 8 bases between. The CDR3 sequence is CASSLKGAYGYTL. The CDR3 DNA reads TGTGCCAGCAGTTTAAAAGGGGCCTATGGCTACACCCTC.

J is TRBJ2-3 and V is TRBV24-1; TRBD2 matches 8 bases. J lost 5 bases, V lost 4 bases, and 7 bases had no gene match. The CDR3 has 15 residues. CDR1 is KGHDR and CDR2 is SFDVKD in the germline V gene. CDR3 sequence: CATSDTTSVEDTQYF. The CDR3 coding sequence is TGTGCCACCAGTGACACGACTAGCGTGGAAGATACGCAGTATTTT.

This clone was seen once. The DNA for the CDR3 is TGCGCCAGCAGCTTGGCCCGTAGTAGCGGGAAGGCCGGGGAGCTGTTTTTT. Its protein is CASSLARSSGKAGELFF. The genes are TRBV5-1 and TRBJ2-2; 8 nucleotides align to TRBD2. V shed 0 bases and J 6 bases; nucleotides not matched to a gene: 10. The CDR3 totals 17 residues. In germline, CDR1 is SGHRS, CDR2 YFSETQ.

CDR3 protein: CASSPEFQTSSYEQYF. CDR3 DNA sequence: TGTGCCAGCAGTCCCGAATTCCAGACTAGCTCCTACGAGCAGTACTTC. V usage is TRBV12-3 or TRBV12-4 and J usage is TRBJ2-7, with D tentatively TRBD2 (6 bases). This CDR3 is 16 amino acids long. Trimming stripped 5 bases from V and 0 bases from J, with 17 bases between.

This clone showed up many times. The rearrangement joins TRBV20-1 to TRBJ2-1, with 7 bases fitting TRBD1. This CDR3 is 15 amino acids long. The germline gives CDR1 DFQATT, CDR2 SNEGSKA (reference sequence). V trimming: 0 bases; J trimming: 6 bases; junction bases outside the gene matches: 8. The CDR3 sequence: CSAREAGTDRNEQFF. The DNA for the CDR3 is TGCAGTGCTAGAGAGGCCGGGACAGACCGCAATGAGCAGTTCTTC.

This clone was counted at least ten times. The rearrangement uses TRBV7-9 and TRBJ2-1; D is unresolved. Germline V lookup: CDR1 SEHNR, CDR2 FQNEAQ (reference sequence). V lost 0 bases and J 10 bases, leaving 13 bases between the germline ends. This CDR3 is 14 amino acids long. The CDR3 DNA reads TGTGCCAGCAGCTTAGCGGGCCAGGTCGAGGAGCAGTTCTTC. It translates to CASSLAGQVEEQFF. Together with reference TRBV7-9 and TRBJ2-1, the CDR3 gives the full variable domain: DTGVSQNPRHKITKRGQNVTFRCDPISEHNRLYWYRQTLGQGPEFLTYFQNEAQLEKSRLLSDRFSAERPKGSFSTLEIQRTEQGDSAMYLCASSLAGQVEEQFFGPGTRLTVL.

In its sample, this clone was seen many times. The CDR3 spells CASSPRTSIETQYF. In DNA form, the CDR3 reads TGTGCCAGCAGTCCAAGGACTAGCATCGAGACCCAGTACTTC. The J gene is TRBJ2-5, the V gene TRBV28, with 8 positions matching TRBD2. The ends lost 5 bases at V and 5 bases at J; junction bases unmatched: 7. This CDR3 spans 14 amino acids. Germline loops: CDR1 MDHEN, CDR2 SYDVKM.

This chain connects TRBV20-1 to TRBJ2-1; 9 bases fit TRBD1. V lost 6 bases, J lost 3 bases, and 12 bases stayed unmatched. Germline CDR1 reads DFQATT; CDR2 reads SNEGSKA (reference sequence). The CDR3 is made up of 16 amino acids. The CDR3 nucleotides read TGCAGTGCCCCGAGCGTGGACAGGGGTGTCTACAATGAGCAGTTCTTC. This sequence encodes CSAPSVDRGVYNEQFF.

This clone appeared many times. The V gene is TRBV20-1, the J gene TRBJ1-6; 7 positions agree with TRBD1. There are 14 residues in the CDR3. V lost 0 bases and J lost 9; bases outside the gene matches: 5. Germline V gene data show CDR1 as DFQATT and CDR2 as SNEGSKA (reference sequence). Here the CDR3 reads CSARDPGGVSPLHF. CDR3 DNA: TGCAGTGCTAGAGATCCAGGGGGGGTTTCACCCCTCCACTTT.

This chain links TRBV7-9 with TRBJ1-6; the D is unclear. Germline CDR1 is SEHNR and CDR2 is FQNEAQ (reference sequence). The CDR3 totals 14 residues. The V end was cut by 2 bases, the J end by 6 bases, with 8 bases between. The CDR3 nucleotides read TGTGCCAGCAGCTTACCCAGCCGTAATTCACCCCTCCACTTT. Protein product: CASSLPSRNSPLHF.

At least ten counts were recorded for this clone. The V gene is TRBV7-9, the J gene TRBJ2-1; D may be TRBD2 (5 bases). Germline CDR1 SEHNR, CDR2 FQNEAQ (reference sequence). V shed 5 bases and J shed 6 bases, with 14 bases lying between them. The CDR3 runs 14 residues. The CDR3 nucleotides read TGTGCCAGCAGCGAAGGTCGGGGAAGCAATGAGCAGTTCTTC. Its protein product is CASSEGRGSNEQFF.

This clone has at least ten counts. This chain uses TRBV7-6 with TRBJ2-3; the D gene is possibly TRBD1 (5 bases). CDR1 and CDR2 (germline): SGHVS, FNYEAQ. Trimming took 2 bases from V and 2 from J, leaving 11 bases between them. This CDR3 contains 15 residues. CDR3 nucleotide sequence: TGTGCCAGCAGCTTAACAGGCGAGCACACAGATACGCAGTATTTT. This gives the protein CASSLTGEHTDTQYF. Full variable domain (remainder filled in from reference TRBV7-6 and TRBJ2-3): GAGVSQSPRYKVTKRGQDVALRCDPISGHVSLYWYRQALGQGPEFLTYFNYEAQQDKSGLPNDRFSAERPEGSISTLTIQRTEQRDSAMYRCASSLTGEHTDTQYFGPGTRLTVL.

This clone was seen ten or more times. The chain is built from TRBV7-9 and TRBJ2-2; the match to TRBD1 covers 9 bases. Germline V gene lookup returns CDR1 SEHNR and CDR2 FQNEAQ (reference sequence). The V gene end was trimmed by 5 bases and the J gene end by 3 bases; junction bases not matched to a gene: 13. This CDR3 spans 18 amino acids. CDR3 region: CASSPGARDREDTGELFF. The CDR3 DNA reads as TGTGCCAGCAGCCCCGGGGCGAGGGACAGGGAGGACACCGGGGAGCTGTTTTTT.

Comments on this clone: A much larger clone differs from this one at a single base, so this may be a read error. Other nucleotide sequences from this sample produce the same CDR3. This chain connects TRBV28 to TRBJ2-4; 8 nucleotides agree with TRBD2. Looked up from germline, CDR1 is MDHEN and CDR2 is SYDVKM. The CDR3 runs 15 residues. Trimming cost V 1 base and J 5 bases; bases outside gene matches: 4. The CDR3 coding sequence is TGTGCCAGCAGTTTATTCGGGGGACTAGAAAACATTCAGTACTTC. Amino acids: CASSLFGGLENIQYF.

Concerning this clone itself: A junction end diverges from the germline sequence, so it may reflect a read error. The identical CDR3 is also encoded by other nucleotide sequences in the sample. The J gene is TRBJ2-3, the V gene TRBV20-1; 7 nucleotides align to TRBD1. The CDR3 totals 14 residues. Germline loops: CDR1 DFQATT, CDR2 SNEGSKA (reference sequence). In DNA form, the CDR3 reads TGCAGTGCTACGGGACAGAGAAGCACGGATACGCAATATTTT. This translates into CSATGQRSTDTQYF.

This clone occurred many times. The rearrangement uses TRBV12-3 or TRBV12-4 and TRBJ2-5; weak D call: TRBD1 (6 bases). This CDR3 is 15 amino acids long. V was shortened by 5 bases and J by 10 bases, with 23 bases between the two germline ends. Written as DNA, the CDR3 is TGTGCCAGCAGTGGGGGACAAATGGGACGAGATATCCAGTACTTC. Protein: CASSGGQMGRDIQYF.